This entry features one TCR beta chain sequence. Its matching antigen is unknown. The record originates from a study of cytomegalovirus exposure and HLA in healthy donors. Notes on the study in general: Cytomegalovirus status was reportedly diagnosed by the classifier with high sensitivity and specificity.

PCR used 60 Vbeta primers and 13 Jbeta primers. Clones were sequenced by immunoSEQ multiplex PCR, and TCRdb holds only the in-frame ones, with some missing. The sample contains about 130,000 clones, nearly 80% of which appear only once. V gave up 6 bases and J gave up 0 bases, with 10 bases separating them. The CDR3 contains 14 residues. Looked up from germline, CDR1 is LNHDA and CDR2 is SQIVND (reference sequence). The material sequenced was PBMCs. This sequence originates from a male donor in good health and CMV-seronegative. The rearrangement joins TRBV19 to TRBJ2-3, with unresolved D. This CDR3 reads CASSTARSTDTQYF. The CDR3 region has the DNA TGTGCCAGTAGCACCGCGAGGAGCACAGATACGCAGTATTTT.